One and the same sample provided the 15 T cell receptor beta chains below, sequenced in a study of cytotoxic CD8 clonotypes in ibrutinib-treated CLL. The assay was immunoSEQ multiplex PCR, and TCRdb's table has in-frame clones only and misses some. The table records some 19,000 clones, roughly 80% of them present only once. The sequencing here drew on PBMCs, taken before ibrutinib treatment. The origin of the receptors is a human donor with chronic lymphocytic leukemia.

This clone was counted a few times. The rearrangement links TRBV4-3 to TRBJ2-3; D gene unclear. CDR3 size: 13 residues. CDR1 is LGHNA, CDR2 YSLEER, per germline. Trimming shortened V by 1 base and J by 6 bases, and 8 bases separated the two germline ends. CDR3 in amino acids: CASSQVAGDTQYF. The CDR3 DNA is TGCGCCAGCAGCCAAGTTGCCGGGGATACGCAGTATTTT.

V is TRBV7-3 and J is TRBJ2-2; no clear D. V shed 0 bases and J shed 4 bases, with 9 bases lying between them. The germline V gene has CDR1 SGHTA and CDR2 FQGTGA. This CDR3 comprises 15 residues. The CDR3 here is CASSLTGVATGELFF. CDR3 bases: TGTGCCAGCAGCTTAACTGGGGTCGCCACCGGGGAGCTGTTTTTT.

The chain has TRBV2 and TRBJ1-4; D ambiguous. V was pared by 10 bases and J by 3 bases, with 12 bases between. The germline CDR1 and CDR2 sequences are SNHLY and FYNNEI. The CDR3 covers 13 residues. The CDR3 sequence: CATNGDSNEKLFF. DNA for the CDR3: TGTGCCACCAACGGAGACTCTAATGAAAAACTGTTTTTT.

The V and J genes are TRBV30 and TRBJ1-5, with D uncertain. This CDR3 has 15 residues. The V and J ends lost 3 bases and 2 bases respectively, with 14 bases between them. The germline V gene has CDR1 GTSNPN and CDR2 SVGIG (reference sequence). DNA for the CDR3: TGTGCCTGGAGCATGGTGGGTGGGGGCAATCAGCCCCAGCATTTT. Amino acids: CAWSMVGGGNQPQHF.

Here the CDR3 DNA reads TGTGCCAGCTCACTCCGGACAGGGACGGACGGTGAAGCTTTCTTT. This sequence encodes CASSLRTGTDGEAFF. This chain uses TRBV18 with TRBJ1-1; TRBD1 agrees at 8 bases. The CDR3 is 15 residues long. CDR1 and CDR2 (germline): KGHSH, LQKENI. Unmatched junction bases numbered 11, after V lost 4 bases and J lost 7 bases. Full variable domain (remainder filled in from reference TRBV18 and TRBJ1-1): NAGVMQNPRHLVRRRGQEARLRCSPMKGHSHVYWYRQLPEEGLKFMVYLQKENIIDESGMPKERFSAEFPKEGPSILRIQQVVRGDSAAYFCASSLRTGTDGEAFFGQGTRLTVV.

V usage is TRBV5-1 and J usage is TRBJ2-1; tentative D call: TRBD2 (6 bases). There are 15 residues in the CDR3. V was shortened by 4 bases and J by 3 bases, with 14 bases between the two germline ends. CDR1 and CDR2 from the germline V gene are SGHRS and YFSETQ. The CDR3 nucleotides are TGCGCCAGCAGCGCCGAGCGGGTTGTCTACAATGAGCAGTTCTTC. This gives the protein CASSAERVVYNEQFF.

The chain employs TRBV10-1 and TRBJ2-7, with D possibly TRBD1 on 5 matching bases. The V gene's germline CDR1 is WNHNN and CDR2 SYGVQD (reference sequence). The CDR3 totals 17 residues. Trimming shortened V by 5 bases and J by 0 bases, and 20 bases separated the two germline ends. The CDR3 nucleotides read TGCGCCAGCAGTTTGCAAGGGGCCCACATCACCTCCTACGAGCAGTACTTC. It yields the protein CASSLQGAHITSYEQYF.

The chain joins TRBV12-5 to TRBJ2-5; D tentatively reads TRBD1 or TRBD2 (5 bases each). The V and J ends lost 7 bases and 1 base respectively, with 22 bases between them. The CDR3 is 17 residues long. Germline values: CDR1 LGHNT, CDR2 FRNRAP. The CDR3 loop reads CASALSRGTIPQETQYF. CDR3 DNA: TGTGCTAGTGCCTTATCGAGGGGAACTATTCCCCAAGAGACCCAGTACTTC.

This chain joins TRBV9 and TRBJ1-3; D remains unclear. The V end was cut by 0 bases, the J end by 1 base, with 11 bases between. The CDR3 totals 16 residues. The germline gives CDR1 SGDLS, CDR2 YYNGEE. CDR3 in DNA: TGTGCCAGCAGCGTAGGCCCCCCGGTTTCTGGAAACACCATATATTTT. Protein: CASSVGPPVSGNTIYF.

The rearrangement links TRBV7-3 to TRBJ2-1, with 7 bases lining up with TRBD1. The CDR3 sequence is 16 residues long. V trimming: 5 bases; J trimming: 2 bases; junction bases outside the gene matches: 9. Germline-derived CDR1 and CDR2 are SGHTA and FQGTGA. The CDR3 sequence is CASSKTGTVPYNEQFF. The CDR3 DNA reads TGTGCCAGCAGCAAAACCGGGACAGTCCCCTACAATGAGCAGTTCTTC. Variable domain in full (rest from reference TRBV7-3 and TRBJ2-1): GAGVSQTPSNKVTEKGKYVELRCDPISGHTALYWYRQSLGQGPEFLIYFQGTGAADDSGLPNDRFFAVRPEGSVSTLKIQRTERGDSAVYLCASSKTGTVPYNEQFFGPGTRLTVL.

The chain uses TRBV13 and TRBJ1-6; D is undetermined. The CDR3 is 15 amino acids. V was trimmed by 0 bases and J by 7 bases, leaving 10 bases between them. Germline V gives CDR1 PRHDT, CDR2 FYEKMQ (reference sequence). CDR3 nucleotides: TGTGCCAGCAGCTTAGGAGGGCCGGGGAATTCACCCCTCCACTTT. Amino acids: CASSLGGPGNSPLHF.

In DNA, the CDR3 is TGTGCTAGTGGTTTGGGATCCGGGGAAAAACTGTTTTTT. It encodes CASGLGSGEKLFF. The gene calls are TRBV12-5 and TRBJ1-4; D uncertain. V lost 1 base to trimming and J lost 8 bases, with 8 bases between them. Looked up from germline, CDR1 is LGHNT and CDR2 is FRNRAP. This CDR3 comprises 13 residues. Variable domain in full (rest from reference TRBV12-5 and TRBJ1-4): DARVTQTPRHKVTEMGQEVTMRCQPILGHNTVFWYRQTMMQGLELLAYFRNRAPLDDSGMPKDRFSAEMPDATLATLKIQPSEPRDSAVYFCASGLGSGEKLFFGSGTQLSVL.

This clone was detected only once. This chain connects TRBV9 to TRBJ1-6; a weak D match, TRBD1 (5 bases). Germline V gene data show CDR1 as SGDLS and CDR2 as YYNGEE. Trimming took 0 bases from V and 4 from J, leaving 11 bases between them. The CDR3 is 16 amino acids. For the CDR3, the DNA is TGTGCCAGCAGCGTAGGGACATATGAATATAATTCACCCCTCCACTTT. Amino acids: CASSVGTYEYNSPLHF.

This rearrangement joins TRBV7-8 to TRBJ2-5; TRBD1 aligns across 7 bases. The CDR3 is 18 residues long. Germline assignment: CDR1 SGHVS and CDR2 FQNEAQ. Trimming cost V 7 bases and J 5 bases; bases outside gene matches: 22. The CDR3 nucleotides read TGTGCCAGCATCTGGGCTCTCGGCAGGGGCGCGACAGGGGAGACCCAGTACTTC. It is translated as CASIWALGRGATGETQYF.

V usage is TRBV7-8 and J usage is TRBJ1-2, with D possibly TRBD1 on 5 matching bases. CDR1 SGHVS and CDR2 FQNEAQ come from the germline V gene. This CDR3 has 15 residues. Trimming left V 5 bases short and J 0 bases short, with 13 bases between. CDR3 sequence reads: CASSLRQTSNYGYTF. The CDR3 nucleotides are TGTGCCAGCAGCCTGCGACAGACCTCTAACTATGGCTACACCTTC.